The next 31 T cell receptor beta chains were all read from a single sample in a study of blood T cell repertoires in COVID-19. Clones were read by immunoSEQ multiplex PCR, and TCRdb kept only the in-frame ones, dropping some. This table has roughly 68,000 clones, 80% to 90% appearing once. The material sequenced was PBMCs or T cells enriched from blood (not recorded which). These receptors were obtained from a middle-aged woman with acute COVID-19.

The table lists this clone with a count of one. The gene calls are TRBV10-3 and TRBJ1-6; D may be TRBD1 (6 bases). The V and J ends lost 6 bases and 6 bases respectively, with 18 bases between them. The CDR3 extends over 16 amino acids. Per germline, CDR1 ENHRY and CDR2 SYGVKD. CDR3 DNA sequence: TGTGCCATCAGGGCTGAAATACAGGGCGGTAATTCACCCCTCCACTTT. Residues: CAIRAEIQGGNSPLHF.

This rearrangement joins TRBV28 to TRBJ2-5; tentative D call: TRBD2 (7 bases). V was clipped by 2 bases and J by 3 bases, with 13 bases between them. The CDR3 totals 15 residues. Germline V gene data show CDR1 as MDHEN and CDR2 as SYDVKM. CDR3 nucleotides: TGTGCCAGCAGTTTAACAGGGAGGGGGAAAGAGACCCAGTACTTC. This encodes CASSLTGRGKETQYF.

The V call is TRBV7-3, the J call TRBJ1-3; D perhaps matches TRBD1 (5 bases). This CDR3 spans 15 amino acids. Germline V gives CDR1 SGHTA, CDR2 FQGTGA. Trimming stripped 2 bases from V and 0 bases from J, with 8 bases between. The CDR3 DNA reads TGTGCCAGCAGCTTAGAAGGGGACTCTGGAAACACCATATATTTT. Protein sequence: CASSLEGDSGNTIYF.

The V call is TRBV18, the J call TRBJ1-1; D is possibly TRBD1 (5 bases). V was trimmed by 5 bases and J by 0 bases, leaving 10 bases between them. The CDR3 length is 14 residues. CDR1 and CDR2 (germline): KGHSH, LQKENI. The CDR3 bases are TGTGCCAGCTCAACGACAGTAATGAACACTGAAGCTTTCTTT. Translating it yields CASSTTVMNTEAFF.

The chain carries TRBV6-1 and TRBJ2-5, with a weak D call TRBD2 (6 bases). From germline, CDR1 is MNHNS and CDR2 SASEGT. CDR3 length: 13 amino acids. Trimming cost V 2 bases and J 4 bases, with 8 bases left between them. The CDR3 loop reads CASSERAGETQYF. CDR3 DNA: TGTGCCAGCAGTGAAAGAGCGGGAGAGACCCAGTACTTC.

The chain uses TRBV18 and TRBJ1-1; D is possibly TRBD1 (5 bases). Germline values: CDR1 KGHSH, CDR2 LQKENI. Trimming took 3 bases from V and 2 from J, leaving 13 bases between them. The CDR3 totals 15 residues. CDR3 protein: CASSPQGVGNTEAFF. Written as DNA, the CDR3 is TGTGCCAGCTCACCCCAGGGCGTCGGAAACACTGAAGCTTTCTTT.

The chain employs TRBV19 and TRBJ2-1, with 11 nucleotides matching TRBD2. The CDR3 contains 17 residues. The trim removed 3 bases at V and 0 bases at J, leaving 4 bases unmatched. Per the germline V gene, CDR1 is LNHDA and CDR2 is SQIVND (reference sequence). The CDR3 loop is CASSMASGRLSYNEQFF. The CDR3 coding sequence is TGTGCCAGTAGTATGGCTAGCGGGAGGCTCTCCTACAATGAGCAGTTCTTC.

The rearrangement joins TRBV28 to TRBJ2-7; D remains ambiguous. Germline CDR1 MDHEN, CDR2 SYDVKM. There are 14 residues in the CDR3. Trimming left V 6 bases short and J 0 bases short, with 12 bases between. The CDR3 loop is CASRKHRSSYEQYF. CDR3 DNA: TGTGCCAGCAGAAAACACCGGAGCTCCTACGAGCAGTACTTC.

The chain joins TRBV2 to TRBJ1-1; tentatively, D is TRBD1 (6 bases). V shed 3 bases and J shed 4 bases, with 12 bases lying between them. The CDR3 length is 14 residues. Germline CDR1 reads SNHLY; CDR2 reads FYNNEI. CDR3 DNA: TGTGCCAGCAGTGATTCGCAGGGGTCCACTGAAGCTTTCTTT. It specifies CASSDSQGSTEAFF.

This chain joins TRBV6-5 and TRBJ2-1; a possible D gene is TRBD1 (5 bases). V was pared by 5 bases and J by 5 bases, with 13 bases between. This CDR3 comprises 14 residues. Germline V lookup: CDR1 MNHEY, CDR2 SVGAGI. The CDR3, as DNA: TGTGCCAGCAGTATGCGGACAAAGAACAATGAGCAGTTCTTC. It codes for CASSMRTKNNEQFF.

The chain links TRBV19 to TRBJ2-2; D ambiguous. This CDR3 has 17 residues. Germline V CDR1 and CDR2: LNHDA, SQIVND (reference sequence). The V and J ends lost 6 bases and 2 bases respectively, with 19 bases between them. This chain's CDR3 is CASRTPVGRVNTGELFF. CDR3 DNA: TGTGCCAGTAGGACCCCCGTGGGCAGAGTAAACACCGGGGAGCTGTTTTTT.

V and J are TRBV28 and TRBJ1-2; maybe TRBD1 (5 bases). V lost 6 bases, J lost 7 bases, and 18 bases lay in between. The CDR3 spans 14 residues. Germline CDR1 and CDR2: MDHEN and SYDVKM. The CDR3, as DNA: TGTGCCAGCAGAAAAACCGGGGGAGAGGGTGGCTACACCTTC. It codes for CASRKTGGEGGYTF.

V gene TRBV6-5 combines with J gene TRBJ2-7, with D maybe TRBD2 (6 bases). The CDR3 loop spans 14 amino acids. Trimming cost V 4 bases and J 6 bases, with 16 bases left between them. CDR1 is MNHEY and CDR2 is SVGAGI in the germline V gene. The CDR3 coding sequence is TGTGCCAGCAGTTTAGGGACTCCTAGCAGCGAGCAGTACTTC. Translating it yields CASSLGTPSSEQYF.

The rearrangement joins TRBV5-6 to TRBJ2-7, with 8 bases matching TRBD1. The germline CDR1 and CDR2 sequences are SGHDT and YYEEEE. This CDR3 is built from 15 residues. Unmatched junction bases numbered 12, after V lost 6 bases and J lost 4 bases. In DNA, the CDR3 is TGTGCCAGCACTATTGGACGGACAGGGTCTTACGAGCAGTACTTC. Amino acid sequence: CASTIGRTGSYEQYF.

The chain combines TRBV18 with TRBJ2-7, with TRBD1 as a possible D gene (7 bases). In germline, CDR1 is KGHSH, CDR2 LQKENI. The CDR3 is made up of 15 amino acids. Trimming took 0 bases from V and 1 from J, leaving 10 bases between them. The chain's CDR3 is CASSPPSGGSYEQYF. CDR3 DNA: TGTGCCAGCTCACCACCGTCAGGGGGGTCCTACGAGCAGTACTTC.

The gene calls are TRBV13 and TRBJ2-1, with 9 bases fitting TRBD2. CDR3 length equals 15 residues. Trimming cost V 1 base and J 5 bases; bases outside gene matches: 3. Germline V CDR1 and CDR2: PRHDT, FYEKMQ (reference sequence). The CDR3 reads CASSLELAGHNEQFF. In nucleotides, the CDR3 is TGTGCCAGCAGCTTAGAACTAGCGGGCCACAATGAGCAGTTCTTC.

The genes are TRBV7-2 and TRBJ1-3, with 8 positions matching TRBD1. The CDR3 is made up of 16 amino acids. Germline V gene sequence: CDR1 SGHTA, CDR2 FQGNSA. V lost 6 bases and J lost 0; bases outside the gene matches: 7. Written as DNA, the CDR3 is TGTGCCAGCAGTTTAACAGGGGGACACTCTGGAAACACCATATATTTT. Translating gives CASSLTGGHSGNTIYF.

The rearrangement links TRBV7-9 to TRBJ2-7; 8 bases agree with TRBD1. J lost 4 bases, V lost 1 base, and 6 bases had no gene match. The CDR3 covers 15 residues. The germline V gene encodes CDR1 SEHNR and CDR2 FQNEAQ (reference sequence). CDR3 residues: CASSLEARGQYEQYF. DNA for the CDR3: TGTGCCAGCAGCTTAGAAGCCAGGGGGCAGTACGAGCAGTACTTC.

V gene TRBV5-1 combines with J gene TRBJ2-1; possible D gene TRBD1, 6 bases. Germline loops: CDR1 SGHRS, CDR2 YFSETQ. The CDR3 length is 16 residues. Trimming shortened V by 4 bases and J by 6 bases, and 20 bases separated the two germline ends. In nucleotides, the CDR3 is TGCGCCAGCAGCAAGGTGGTTGGGGGCTCCCTCAATGAGCAGTTCTTC. It specifies CASSKVVGGSLNEQFF.

The chain couples TRBV24-1 to TRBJ2-1, with 10 bases identical to TRBD1. V was clipped by 1 base and J by 3 bases; unmatched bases: 5. This CDR3 is built from 17 residues. CDR1 and CDR2 from the germline V gene are KGHDR and SFDVKD. In DNA, the CDR3 is TGTGCCACCAGTGATTTTATGGGGACAGGGGTCTACAATGAGCAGTTCTTC. Protein: CATSDFMGTGVYNEQFF.

V gene TRBV6-5 combines with J gene TRBJ1-1; 7 bases agree with TRBD1. The germline V gene encodes CDR1 MNHEY and CDR2 SVGAGI. This CDR3 contains 14 residues. The V gene end was trimmed by 4 bases and the J gene end by 0 bases; junction bases not matched to a gene: 2. For the CDR3, the DNA is TGTGCCAGCAGTTCGACAGGGATGAACACTGAAGCTTTCTTT. Protein sequence: CASSSTGMNTEAFF.

This chain links TRBV29-1 with TRBJ2-2, with D possibly being TRBD1 (5 bases). Germline CDR1 and CDR2: SQVTM and ANQGSEA. V gave up 7 bases and J gave up 5 bases, with 11 bases separating them. There are 12 residues in the CDR3. The CDR3 loop is CSATGGTGELFF. The CDR3 nucleotides are TGCAGCGCTACAGGTGGGACCGGGGAGCTGTTTTTT.

CDR3 in amino acids: CASSLDRGITDTQYF. The CDR3 bases are TGCGCCAGCAGCTTGGATCGGGGGATCACAGATACGCAGTATTTT. The J gene is TRBJ2-3, the V gene TRBV5-1; a possible D gene is TRBD2 (6 bases). The CDR3 spans 15 residues. Germline CDR1 and CDR2: SGHRS and YFSETQ. V was pared by 0 bases and J by 2 bases, with 10 bases between. The full variable domain, in which reference TRBV5-1 and TRBJ2-3 provide the parts outside the CDR3, is KAGVTQTPRYLIKTRGQQVTLSCSPISGHRSVSWYQQTPGQGLQFLFEYFSETQRNKGNFPGRFSGRQFSNSRSEMNVSTLELGDSALYLCASSLDRGITDTQYFGPGTRLTVL.

The J gene is TRBJ1-2, the V gene TRBV19; 8 nucleotides agree with TRBD1. CDR3 length: 13 amino acids. V shed 4 bases, J shed 8 bases, and the junction held 6 bases outside the gene matches. Germline values: CDR1 LNHDA, CDR2 SQIVND (reference sequence). The CDR3 here is CASSTGQGWGYTF. In nucleotides, the CDR3 is TGTGCCAGTAGTACCGGACAGGGATGGGGCTACACCTTC.

The J gene is TRBJ2-1, the V gene TRBV18; 9 bases agree with TRBD2. Trimming removed 5 bases from V and 0 bases from J; junction bases left unmatched: 14. Per the germline V gene, CDR1 is KGHSH and CDR2 is LQKENI. The CDR3 runs 19 residues. For the CDR3, the DNA is TGTGCCAGCTCAATTGTCGTAGCGGGAGTCCCAAGCTCCTACAATGAGCAGTTCTTC. As protein: CASSIVVAGVPSSYNEQFF.

The chain combines TRBV14 with TRBJ2-5; D possibly corresponds to TRBD2 (6 bases). CDR3 size: 13 residues. Germline CDR1 SGHDN, CDR2 FVKESK. Trimming removed 4 bases at V and 1 base at J, with 7 bases between. DNA of the CDR3: TGTGCCAGCAGCCGGGACTTCCAAGAGACCCAGTACTTC. Amino acids: CASSRDFQETQYF.

The chain is built from TRBV5-1 and TRBJ2-4, with D possibly matching TRBD1 (6 bases). V shed 4 bases and J shed 6 bases, with 14 bases lying between them. The CDR3 length is 14 residues. Germline V gene lookup returns CDR1 SGHRS and CDR2 YFSETQ. The DNA of the CDR3 is TGCGCCAGCAGCCCACAGGGTGGTAGAAACATTCAGTACTTC. It specifies CASSPQGGRNIQYF.

The CDR3 reads CASSPVLLAGKSNTGELFF. For the CDR3, the DNA is TGTGCCAGCTCACCAGTCCTACTAGCGGGGAAATCGAACACCGGGGAGCTGTTTTTT. The chain links TRBV18 to TRBJ2-2; 10 bases are a match to TRBD2. V shed 2 bases, J shed 0 bases, and the junction held 9 bases outside the gene matches. Germline CDR1 KGHSH, CDR2 LQKENI. The length of the CDR3 is 19 residues. The whole variable domain, filled in from reference TRBV18 and TRBJ2-2, reads NAGVMQNPRHLVRRRGQEARLRCSPMKGHSHVYWYRQLPEEGLKFMVYLQKENIIDESGMPKERFSAEFPKEGPSILRIQQVVRGDSAAYFCASSPVLLAGKSNTGELFFGEGSRLTVL.

A few counts support this clone. The CDR3 is CASSSRDRGSNYGYTF. CDR3 bases: TGTGCCAGCAGCTCACGAGACAGGGGGTCCAACTATGGCTACACCTTC. The chain combines TRBV11-2 with TRBJ1-2, with 9 bases lining up with TRBD1. The CDR3 consists of 16 residues. Germline CDR1 and CDR2: SGHAT and FQNNGV. With V trimmed by 4 bases and J by 2 bases, 8 bases remained unmatched.

The chain couples TRBV29-1 to TRBJ1-4, with 7 bases identical to TRBD1. V gave up 4 bases and J gave up 5 bases; unmatched junction bases: 4. Germline V lookup: CDR1 SQVTM, CDR2 ANQGSEA. This CDR3 has 13 residues. The CDR3 protein is CSVATGSNEKLFF. The CDR3 DNA reads TGCAGCGTTGCGACAGGGTCGAATGAAAAACTGTTTTTT.

This chain connects TRBV6-4 to TRBJ2-3; D not resolved. V shed 2 bases and J shed 1 base, with 4 bases lying between them. This CDR3 has 13 amino acids. Germline-derived CDR1 and CDR2 are MRHNA and SNTAGT. For the CDR3, the DNA is TGTGCCAGCAGTGACGGCCGCACAGATACGCAGTATTTT. It codes for CASSDGRTDTQYF.